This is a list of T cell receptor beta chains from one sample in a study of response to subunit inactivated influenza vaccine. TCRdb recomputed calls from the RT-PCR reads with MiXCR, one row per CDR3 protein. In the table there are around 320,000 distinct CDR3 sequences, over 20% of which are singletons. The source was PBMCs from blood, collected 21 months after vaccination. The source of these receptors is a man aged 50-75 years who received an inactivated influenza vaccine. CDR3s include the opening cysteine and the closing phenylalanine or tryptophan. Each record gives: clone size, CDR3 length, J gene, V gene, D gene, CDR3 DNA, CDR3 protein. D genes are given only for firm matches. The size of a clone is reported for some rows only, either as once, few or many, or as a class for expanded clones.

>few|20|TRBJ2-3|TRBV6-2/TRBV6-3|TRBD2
TGTGCCAGCAGTTCCCACCCCTGGACTAGCGGGGGGTTTGGGGCAGATACACAGTATTTT
CASSSHPWTSGGFGADTQYF
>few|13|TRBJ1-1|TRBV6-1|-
TGTGCCAGCAGGGAGAACCTGAACACTGAAGCTTTCTTT
CASRENLNTEAFF
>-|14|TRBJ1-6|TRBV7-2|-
TGTGCCAGCAGCTTAGGTCAGGGTGGTTCAGCCCTCCACTTT
CASSLGQGGSALHF
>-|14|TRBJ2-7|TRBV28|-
TGTGCCAGCAGTGCCCGGATCGACACCTACGAGCAGTACTTC
CASSARIDTYEQYF
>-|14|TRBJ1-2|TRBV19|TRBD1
TGTGCCAGTAGCAGACAGGGATTCGAAGATGGCTACACCTTC
CASSRQGFEDGYTF
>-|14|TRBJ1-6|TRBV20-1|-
TGCAGTGCTAGATCCGGACAGACGAATTCACCCCTCCACTTT
CSARSGQTNSPLHF
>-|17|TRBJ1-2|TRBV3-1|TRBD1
TGTGCCAGCAGCCAAGTACCCGGACAGGCGGACTACTATGGCTACACCTTC
CASSQVPGQADYYGYTF
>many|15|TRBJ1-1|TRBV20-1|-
TGCAGTGCTCCTCGCTTCGTCGATTTGAACACTGAAGGTTTCTTT
CSAPRFVDLNTEGFF
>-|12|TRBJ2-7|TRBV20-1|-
TGCAGTGCTAGAGAGGACAGTTTCGCGCAGTACTTC
CSAREDSFAQYF
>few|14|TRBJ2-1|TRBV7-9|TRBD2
TGTGCCAGCAACCCTAGCGGGACCTATAATGAGCAGTTCTTC
CASNPSGTYNEQFF
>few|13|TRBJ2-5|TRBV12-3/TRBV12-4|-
TGTGCCAGCACGACAGGCTTAAAAGAGACCCAGTACTTC
CASTTGLKETQYF
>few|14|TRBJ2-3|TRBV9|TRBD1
TGTGCCAGCAGCATGGGACAGTTCACAGATACGCAGTATTTT
CASSMGQFTDTQYF
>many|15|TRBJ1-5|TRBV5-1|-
TGCGCCAGCAGCTTAGAGGGGAATAGCAATCAGCCCCAGCATTTT
CASSLEGNSNQPQHF
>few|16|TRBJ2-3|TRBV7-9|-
TGTGCCAGCAGCTCCTTTGGGACCCTAAAGGCAGATACGCAGTATTTT
CASSSFGTLKADTQYF
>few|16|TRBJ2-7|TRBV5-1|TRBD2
TGCGCCAGCAGCCAGGGACTAGCGGGAGGCACCTACGAGCAGTACTTC
CASSQGLAGGTYEQYF
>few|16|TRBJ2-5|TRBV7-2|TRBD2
TGTGCCAGCAGCCCCCGGGGACTAGCGGATCAAGAGACCCAGTACTTC
CASSPRGLADQETQYF
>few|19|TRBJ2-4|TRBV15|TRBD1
TGTGCCACCAGCAGAGTTCCGACAGGGACCGACGCAAGGAAAAACATTCAGTACTTC
CATSRVPTGTDARKNIQYF
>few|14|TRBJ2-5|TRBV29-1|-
TGCAGCGTAGACGCGGGACATCGGCGGGAGACCCAGTACTTC
CSVDAGHRRETQYF
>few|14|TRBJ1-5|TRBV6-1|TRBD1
TGTGCCAGCAGTGAAGGGCCAGGGGGTCAGCCCCAGCATTTT
CASSEGPGGQPQHF
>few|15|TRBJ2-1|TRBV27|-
TGTGCCAGCGGATGGGGTGGGACCCGGGCTAATGAGCAGTTCTTC
CASGWGGTRANEQFF
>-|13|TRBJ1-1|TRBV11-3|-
TGTGCCAGCAGCGCGGGCCCTGGTAGGGAAGCTTTCTTT
CASSAGPGREAFF